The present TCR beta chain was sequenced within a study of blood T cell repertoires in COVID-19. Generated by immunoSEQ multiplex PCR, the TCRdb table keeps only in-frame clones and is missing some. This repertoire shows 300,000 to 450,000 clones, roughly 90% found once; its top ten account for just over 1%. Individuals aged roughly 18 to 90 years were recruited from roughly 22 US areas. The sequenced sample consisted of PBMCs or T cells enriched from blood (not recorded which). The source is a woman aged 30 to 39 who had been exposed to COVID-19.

CDR3: CASSRDRGLSEAFF. The CDR3 nucleotides read TGCGCCAGCAGCAGGGACAGGGGGCTCTCTGAAGCTTTCTTT. The V gene is TRBV5-1, the J gene TRBJ1-1, with TRBD1 identical over 12 bases. Trimming cost V 4 bases and J 6 bases; bases outside gene matches: 4. The CDR3 consists of 14 residues. Germline values: CDR1 SGHRS, CDR2 YFSETQ.